The present T cell receptor (beta chain) was sequenced within a study of shared clonotypes between healthy human individuals (dated by TCRdb to the early 2020s). Background for the entire study: The cohort comprised two women and a few men aged 18 to 49 years. Leukapheresis yielded between about 0.85 and 10 billion PBMCs per donor. To increase sequencing depth and limit assay-specific biases, different laboratories used diverse techniques to prepare libraries and sequence TCR repertoires. For each donor, CD4 naive and CD4 memory were each given three plates, CD8 naive was given two plates, and CD8 memory was given one plate. To estimate repertoire size and how much clonotypes are shared between individuals, the study performed deep sequencing of blood TCR repertoires from five healthy adults.

Results the study describes overall, beyond this receptor: Sampling was limited to blood, and TCR repertoires in tissue likely differ from TCR repertoires in blood. Across a few donors, roughly 5% of naive CD4, roughly 3.4% of naive CD8, roughly 2.3% of memory CD4, and approximately 0.4% of memory CD8 clonotypes were shared. Estimated clonotype richness was generally larger for naive than for memory subsets. Even with the large sequencing depth, rarefaction of the sorted-subset datasets indicated that sequencing was incomplete. Because the study included only a small number of donors, the genetic and exposure-history diversity represented was limited. Compared with non-shared clonotypes, the clonotypes found in all four sorted-subset donors had higher generation probabilities. Pairwise subsampling led to the expectation that sequencing depth would affect the degree of clonotype sharing among donors.

With respect to this clone: This clone's antigen is unknown. No quality values exist for individual bases; no much larger clone is one base distant.

Using the deep immunoSEQ assay, TCR CDR3 regions were amplified from genomic DNA by multiplex PCR. For each cell subset, the extracted genomic DNA was distributed evenly across all wells of several immunoSEQ 96-well plates, and each plate served as one replicate. For sorted subsets, about 0.2 ug genomic DNA, equal to 30,000 to 35,000 T cell genomes, was loaded into each replicate PCR. The purified libraries were quantified using a Qubit 3.0 fluorometer, sized with a Bioanalyzer 2100, and then quantified again using the KAPA Library Quantification kit. Every immunoSEQ 96-well plate was sequenced on a separate single-read 150-cycle Illumina NextSeq 550 flow cell. Concerning the study's data processing: Because the immunoSEQ output included only junctional sequences and no quality scores, the filtering could not be the same as the filtering used for full-length reads. To assign V/J genes and CDR3, sequences were annotated using PyIR, a Python wrapper for IgBLAST v1.9, with IMGT germline references. Reads were removed for weak V/J assignments (E-value above 1e-6), missing CDR3, stop codons, out-of-frame junctions, or ambiguous translated residues. V3J clonotypes were defined by identical inferred V gene, J gene, and CDR3 amino acid sequence. To compute the percentage overlap between repertoires, the number of shared unique clonotypes was divided by the size of the smaller repertoire. RTK rarefaction, the Chao1 estimator, and Recon v2.1 estimates of unobserved clonotypes were used to assess repertoire richness. Generation probabilities for all TCRbeta clonotypes obtained by the gDNA method from a few donors were computed using OLGA. TCRdb holds this immuneACCESS table with in-frame rearrangements only. Some clones are missing; in checked studies, unresolved V genes explain under half, and the rest has no known cause. The V and J calls and clone size come from that table; D and trimming were worked out from the DNA. The sample yields approximately 530,000 clones; approximately 94% were counted once. The ten biggest clones cover nearly 0.065% of the sample.

The donors were healthy, HIV-negative adults who had no recently reported acute infections or vaccinations. Every donor was a Caucasian adult living in Nashville, Tennessee, USA. CD4+ T cells were enriched by magnetic negative selection; naive cells were then positively selected on CD45RA, and the negative fraction formed the memory subset. After blood collection by leukapheresis, PBMCs were isolated using Ficoll-Histopaque density gradient centrifugation and then cryopreserved in the vapor phase of liquid nitrogen. Purity and quantity of every magnetically sorted T cell population were checked by analytical flow cytometry. Genomic DNA was isolated from each sorted fraction and quantified by UV absorbance on a Nanodrop 2000c. There are 16 amino acids in the CDR3, from cysteine to phenylalanine inclusive. Of all the DNA, just the CDR3 is kept, 48 bases in frame from base 1. V ends up 2 bases short and J 5 bases short, with an unmatched junction base count of 10. CDR1 and CDR2, looked up from the germline V gene, are SGHVS and FQNEAQ.

The TCR comes from a woman younger than 45 in good health. Material for sequencing was naive CD4+ T cells sorted from blood. Explained via the paper, the cell subset or site label denotes: CD45RA+ positively selected. This sequence uses TRBV7-8 and TRBJ2-5, and TRBD2 matches 8 of the central bases. The CDR3 is CASSLIEGPGGETQYF. The DNA sequence is as follows: TGTGCCAGCAGCTTAATAGAGGGGCCGGGAGGGGAGACCCAGTACTTC.